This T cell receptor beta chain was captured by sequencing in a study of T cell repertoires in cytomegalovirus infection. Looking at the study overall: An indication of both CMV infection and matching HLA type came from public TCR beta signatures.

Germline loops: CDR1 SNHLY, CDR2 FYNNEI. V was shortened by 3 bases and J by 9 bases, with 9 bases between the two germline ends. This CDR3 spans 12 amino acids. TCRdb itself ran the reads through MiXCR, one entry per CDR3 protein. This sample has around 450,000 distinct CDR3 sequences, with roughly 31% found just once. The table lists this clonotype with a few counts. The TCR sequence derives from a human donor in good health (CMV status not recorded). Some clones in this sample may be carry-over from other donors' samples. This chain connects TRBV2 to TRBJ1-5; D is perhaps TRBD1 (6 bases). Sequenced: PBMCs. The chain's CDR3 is CASSEDSRPQHF. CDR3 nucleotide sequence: TGTGCCAGCAGTGAGGACAGCCGGCCCCAGCATTTT. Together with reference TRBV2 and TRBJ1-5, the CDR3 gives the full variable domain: EPEVTQTPSHQVTQMGQEVILRCVPISNHLYFYWYRQILGQKVEFLVSFYNNEISEKSEIFDDQFSVERPDGSNFTLKIRSTKLEDSAMYFCASSEDSRPQHFGDGTRLSIL.